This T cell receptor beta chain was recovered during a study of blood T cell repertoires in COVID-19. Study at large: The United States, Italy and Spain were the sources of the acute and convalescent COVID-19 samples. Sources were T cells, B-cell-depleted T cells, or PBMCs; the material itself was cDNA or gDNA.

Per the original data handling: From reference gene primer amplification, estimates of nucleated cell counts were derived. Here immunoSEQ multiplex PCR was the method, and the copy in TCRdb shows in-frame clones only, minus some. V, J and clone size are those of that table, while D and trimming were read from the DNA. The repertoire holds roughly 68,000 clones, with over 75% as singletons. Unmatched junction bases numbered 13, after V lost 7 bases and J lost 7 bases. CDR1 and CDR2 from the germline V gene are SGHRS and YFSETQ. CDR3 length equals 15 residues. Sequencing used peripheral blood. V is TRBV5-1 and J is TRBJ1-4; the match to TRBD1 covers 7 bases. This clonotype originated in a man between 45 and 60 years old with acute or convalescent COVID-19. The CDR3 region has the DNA TGCGCCAGCGGCCAAGAGGGGGCGCGGAGTGAAAAACTGTTTTTT. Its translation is CASGQEGARSEKLFF.